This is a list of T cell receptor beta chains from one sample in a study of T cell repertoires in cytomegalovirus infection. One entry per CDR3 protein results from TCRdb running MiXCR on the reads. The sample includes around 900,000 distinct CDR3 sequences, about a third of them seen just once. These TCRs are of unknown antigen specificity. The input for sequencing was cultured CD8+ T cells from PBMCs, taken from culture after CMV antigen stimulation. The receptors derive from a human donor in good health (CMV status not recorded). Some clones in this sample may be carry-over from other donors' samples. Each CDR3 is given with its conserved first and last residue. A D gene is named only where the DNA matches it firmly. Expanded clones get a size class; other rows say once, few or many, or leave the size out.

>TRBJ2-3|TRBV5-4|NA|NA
TGTGCCAGCAGCTTGGTAGTAGGCTCCACAGATACGCAGTATTTT
CASSLVVGSTDTQYF
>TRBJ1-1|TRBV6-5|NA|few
TGTGCCAGCACCCTAAGCGGGAACACTGAAGCTTTCTTT
CASTLSGNTEAFF
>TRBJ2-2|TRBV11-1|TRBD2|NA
TGTGCCAGCAGCCTCGAGATAGCGGGGGGGCCCACCGGGGAGCTGTTTTTT
CASSLEIAGGPTGELFF
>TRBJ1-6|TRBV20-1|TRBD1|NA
TGCAGTGCTAGAGAGACGGGACAGGTGATAGGAGGACCCCTCCACTTT
CSARETGQVIGGPLHF
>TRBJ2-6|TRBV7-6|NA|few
TGTGCCAGCAGCTTAGTTCGTGGCAGTATTCCATCTGGGGCCAACGTCCTGACTTTC
CASSLVRGSIPSGANVLTF
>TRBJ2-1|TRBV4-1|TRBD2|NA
TGCGCCAGCAGCCCTGGGGCGGGGGGGCCCTACAATGAGCAGTTCTTC
CASSPGAGGPYNEQFF
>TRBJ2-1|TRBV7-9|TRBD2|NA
TGTGCCAGCAGCCCCGGGACTAGCGGGGGGAACTCCTACAATGAGCAGTTCTTC
CASSPGTSGGNSYNEQFF
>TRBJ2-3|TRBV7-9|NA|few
TGTGCCAGCAGCTTAGTGGAGCGGAACACAGATACGCAGTATTTT
CASSLVERNTDTQYF
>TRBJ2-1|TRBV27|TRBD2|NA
TGTGCCAGCAGTCCCGGCCGTGCGGGGGGCCATGAGCAGTTCTTC
CASSPGRAGGHEQFF
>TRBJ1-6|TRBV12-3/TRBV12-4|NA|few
TGTGCCAGCAGTTTATTTCCGGTCGGGAATTCACCCCTCCACTTT
CASSLFPVGNSPLHF
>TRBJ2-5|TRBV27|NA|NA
TGTGCCAGCAGTCCTATCGACGGGGAGACCCAGTACTTC
CASSPIDGETQYF
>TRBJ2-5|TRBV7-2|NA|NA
TGTGCCAGCGGCTTAGACGGCGGACAAGAGACCCAGTACTTC
CASGLDGGQETQYF
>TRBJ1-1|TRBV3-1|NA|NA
TGTGCCAGCAGCCAAGTCCCATTGGAAATCACTGAAGCTTTCTTT
CASSQVPLEITEAFF
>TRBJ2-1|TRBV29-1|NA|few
TGCAGCGTTGAAGATCGGACTCGGGACAAAGGGATCAATGAGCAGTTCTTC
CSVEDRTRDKGINEQFF
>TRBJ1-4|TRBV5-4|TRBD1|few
TGTGCCAGCAGCTTAACAGGGGAGAATGAAAAACTGTTTTTT
CASSLTGENEKLFF
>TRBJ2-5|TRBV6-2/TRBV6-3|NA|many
TGTGCCAGCAGTTCCCCCGAAGGCCAAGAGACCCAGTACTTC
CASSSPEGQETQYF
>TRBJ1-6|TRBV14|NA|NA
TGTGCCAACAGCTCGCCTGCACGAAATAATTCACCCCTCCACTTT
CANSSPARNNSPLHF
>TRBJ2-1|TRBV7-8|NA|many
TGTGCCAGCAGCTTAGCGAGGCACTGGAGCTCCTACAATGAGCAGTTCTTC
CASSLARHWSSYNEQFF
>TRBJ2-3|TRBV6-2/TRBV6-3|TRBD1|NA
TGTGCCAGCAACAGGGGTCACACAGATACGCAGTATTTT
CASNRGHTDTQYF
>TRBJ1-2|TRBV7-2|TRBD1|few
TGTGCCAGCAGCCCGCCCGGGACAGGGTCTGGCTACACCTTC
CASSPPGTGSGYTF
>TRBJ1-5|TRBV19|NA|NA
TGTGCCAGTATCCGGCGGGGCGACAATCAGCCCCAGCATTTT
CASIRRGDNQPQHF
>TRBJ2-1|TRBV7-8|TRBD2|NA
TGTGCCAGCAGGGTGGGCGGGGGGGCTGGCAATGAGCAGTTCTTC
CASRVGGGAGNEQFF
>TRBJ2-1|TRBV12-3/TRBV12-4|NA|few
TGTGCCAGCAGCCCTCAGGCGGCGTCCTACAATGAGCAGTTCTTC
CASSPQAASYNEQFF
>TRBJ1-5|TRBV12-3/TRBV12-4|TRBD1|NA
TGTGCCAGCAGCCGGGACAGACGAGCATATCAGCCCCAGCATTTT
CASSRDRRAYQPQHF
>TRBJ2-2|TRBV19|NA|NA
TGTGCCAGTAGTAGGATAGACGGCAGGGAGGCCGGGGAGCTGTTTTTT
CASSRIDGREAGELFF
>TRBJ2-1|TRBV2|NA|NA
TGTGCCGCATTGGGAGTAGCGGCACACCTCTCCTACAATGAGCAGTTCTTC
CAALGVAAHLSYNEQFF
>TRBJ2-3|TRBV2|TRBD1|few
TGTGCCAGCAGTGATCAGGACAGGGTACGTGGAGATACGCAGTATTTT
CASSDQDRVRGDTQYF